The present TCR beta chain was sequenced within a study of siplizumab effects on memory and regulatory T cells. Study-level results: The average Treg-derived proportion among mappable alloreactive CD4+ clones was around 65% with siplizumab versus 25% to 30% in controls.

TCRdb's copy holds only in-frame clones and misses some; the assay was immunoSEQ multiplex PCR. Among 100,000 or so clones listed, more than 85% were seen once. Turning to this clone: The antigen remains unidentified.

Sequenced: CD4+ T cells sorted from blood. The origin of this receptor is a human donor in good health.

The CDR3 spells CASSYGAGSYNEQFF. CDR3 nucleotide sequence: TGTGCCAGCAGTTACGGAGCGGGATCCTACAATGAGCAGTTCTTC. This chain links TRBV6-6 with TRBJ2-1, with 7 bases aligning to TRBD2. Germline lookup yields CDR1 MNHNY and CDR2 SVGAGI (reference sequence). CDR3 size: 15 residues. The V segment lost 2 bases and the J segment 1 base; nucleotides outside the gene matches: 2.